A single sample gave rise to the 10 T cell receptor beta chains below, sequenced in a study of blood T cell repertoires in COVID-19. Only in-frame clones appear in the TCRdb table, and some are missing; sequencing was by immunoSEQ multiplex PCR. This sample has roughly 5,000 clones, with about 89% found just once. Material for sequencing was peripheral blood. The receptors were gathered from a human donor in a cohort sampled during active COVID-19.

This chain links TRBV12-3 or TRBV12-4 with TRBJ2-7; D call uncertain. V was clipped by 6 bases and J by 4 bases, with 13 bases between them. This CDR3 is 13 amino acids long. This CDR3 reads CASSPPGRYEQYF. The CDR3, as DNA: TGTGCCAGCAGCCCCCCAGGAAGGTACGAGCAGTACTTC.

Here the CDR3 DNA reads TGTGCCAGCAGCTTGCGACCTAGCGGACTCTACCAAGAGACCCAGTACTTC. Translating it yields CASSLRPSGLYQETQYF. The V gene is TRBV7-9, the J gene TRBJ2-5, with 7 nucleotides matching TRBD2. The germline gives CDR1 SEHNR, CDR2 FQNEAQ (reference sequence). The CDR3 has 17 amino acids. V was pared by 3 bases and J by 0 bases, with 10 bases of the junction left unmatched.

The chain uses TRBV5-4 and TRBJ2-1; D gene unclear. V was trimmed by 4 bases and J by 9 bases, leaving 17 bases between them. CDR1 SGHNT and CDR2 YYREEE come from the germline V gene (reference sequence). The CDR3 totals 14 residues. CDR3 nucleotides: TGTGCCAGCAGCCCGTCGGCAGAGGTCGGTGAGCAGTTCTTC. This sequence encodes CASSPSAEVGEQFF.

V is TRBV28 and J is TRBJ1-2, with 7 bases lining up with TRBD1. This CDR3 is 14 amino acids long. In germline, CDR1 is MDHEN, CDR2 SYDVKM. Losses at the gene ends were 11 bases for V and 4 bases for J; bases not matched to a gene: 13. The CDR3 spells CAGGKGATLYGYTF. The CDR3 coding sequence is TGTGCCGGGGGGAAGGGGGCAACTCTCTATGGCTACACCTTC.

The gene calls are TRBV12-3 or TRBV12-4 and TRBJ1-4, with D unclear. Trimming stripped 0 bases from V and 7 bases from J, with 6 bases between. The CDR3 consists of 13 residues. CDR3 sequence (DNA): TGTGCCAGCAGTTTAGCCACCAGTGAAAAACTGTTTTTT. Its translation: CASSLATSEKLFF.

DNA of the CDR3: TGTGCCAGCAGCTTAGCGTCGGACAGGGTCCAGCCCCAGCATTTT. As protein: CASSLASDRVQPQHF. The chain combines TRBV7-8 with TRBJ1-5, with 8 bases aligning to TRBD1. The CDR3 is made up of 15 amino acids. The V segment lost 0 bases and the J segment 7 bases; nucleotides outside the gene matches: 5. Germline CDR1 and CDR2: SGHVS and FQNEAQ.

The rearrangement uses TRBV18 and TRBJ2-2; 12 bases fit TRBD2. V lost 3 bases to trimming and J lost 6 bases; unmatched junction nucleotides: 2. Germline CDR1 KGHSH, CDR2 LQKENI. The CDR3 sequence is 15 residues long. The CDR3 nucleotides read TGTGCCAGCTCACCCACTAGCGGGAGGTCCGGGGAGCTGTTTTTT. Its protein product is CASSPTSGRSGELFF. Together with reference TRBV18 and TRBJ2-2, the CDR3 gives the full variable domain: NAGVMQNPRHLVRRRGQEARLRCSPMKGHSHVYWYRQLPEEGLKFMVYLQKENIIDESGMPKERFSAEFPKEGPSILRIQQVVRGDSAAYFCASSPTSGRSGELFFGEGSRLTVL.

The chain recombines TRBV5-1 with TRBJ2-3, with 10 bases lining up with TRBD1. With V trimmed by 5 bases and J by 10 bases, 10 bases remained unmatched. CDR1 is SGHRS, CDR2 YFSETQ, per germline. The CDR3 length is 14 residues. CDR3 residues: CASSPGQGVRAQYF. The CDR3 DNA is TGCGCCAGCAGTCCTGGACAGGGGGTAAGGGCGCAGTATTTT.

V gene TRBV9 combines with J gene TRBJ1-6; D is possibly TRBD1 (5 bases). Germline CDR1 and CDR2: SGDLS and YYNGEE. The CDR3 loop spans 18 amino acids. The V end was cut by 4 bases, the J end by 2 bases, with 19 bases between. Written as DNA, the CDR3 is TGTGCCAGCAGCCCGGGGGGTTCGACATTTCCCTATAATTCACCCCTCCACTTT. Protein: CASSPGGSTFPYNSPLHF. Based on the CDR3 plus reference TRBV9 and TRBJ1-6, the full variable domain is DSGVTQTPKHLITATGQRVTLRCSPRSGDLSVYWYQQSLDQGLQFLIQYYNGEERAKGNILERFSAQQFPDLHSELNLSSLELGDSALYFCASSPGGSTFPYNSPLHFGNGTRLTVT.

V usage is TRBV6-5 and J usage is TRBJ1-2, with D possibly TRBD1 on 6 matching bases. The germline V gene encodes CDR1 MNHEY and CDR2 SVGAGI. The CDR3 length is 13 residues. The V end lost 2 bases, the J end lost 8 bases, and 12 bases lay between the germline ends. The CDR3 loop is CASSYANREGYTF. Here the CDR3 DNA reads TGTGCCAGCAGTTACGCGAACAGGGAGGGCTACACCTTC.